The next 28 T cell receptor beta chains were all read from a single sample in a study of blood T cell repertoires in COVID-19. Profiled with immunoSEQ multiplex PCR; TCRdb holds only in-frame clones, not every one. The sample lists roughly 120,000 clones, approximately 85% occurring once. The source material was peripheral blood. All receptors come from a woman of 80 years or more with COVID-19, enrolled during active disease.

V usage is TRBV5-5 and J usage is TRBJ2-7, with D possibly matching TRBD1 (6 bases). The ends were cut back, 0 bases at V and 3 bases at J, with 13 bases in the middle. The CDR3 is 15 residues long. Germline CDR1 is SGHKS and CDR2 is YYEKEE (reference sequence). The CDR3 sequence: CASSLGTAQVYEQYF. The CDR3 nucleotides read TGTGCCAGCAGCTTGGGGACAGCGCAAGTCTACGAGCAGTACTTC.

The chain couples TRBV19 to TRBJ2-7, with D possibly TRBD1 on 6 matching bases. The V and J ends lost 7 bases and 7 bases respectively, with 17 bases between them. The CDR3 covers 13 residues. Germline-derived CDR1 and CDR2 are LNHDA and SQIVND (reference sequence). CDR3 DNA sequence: TGTGCCAGTACCGATTGGGGGCGGCGAGAGCAGTACTTC. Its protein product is CASTDWGRREQYF.

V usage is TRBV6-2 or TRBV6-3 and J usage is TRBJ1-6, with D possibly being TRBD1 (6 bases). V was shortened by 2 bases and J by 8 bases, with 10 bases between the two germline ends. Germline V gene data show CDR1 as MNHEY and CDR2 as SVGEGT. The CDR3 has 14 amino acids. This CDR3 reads CASSYTGNDSPLHF. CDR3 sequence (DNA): TGTGCCAGCAGTTACACAGGGAATGATTCACCCCTCCACTTT.

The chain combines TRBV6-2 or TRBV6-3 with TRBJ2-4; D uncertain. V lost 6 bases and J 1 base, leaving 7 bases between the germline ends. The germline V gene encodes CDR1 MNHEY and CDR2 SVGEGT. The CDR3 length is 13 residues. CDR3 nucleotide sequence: TGTGCCAGCAGCCCCCTGGCCAAAAACATTCAGTACTTC. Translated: CASSPLAKNIQYF.

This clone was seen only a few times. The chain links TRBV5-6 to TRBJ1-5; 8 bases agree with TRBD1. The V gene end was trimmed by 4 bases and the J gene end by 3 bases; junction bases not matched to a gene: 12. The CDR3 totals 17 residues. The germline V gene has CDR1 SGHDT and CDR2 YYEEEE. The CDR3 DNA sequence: TGTGCCAGCAGCCTCACCCTCCTACAGGGGGACAATCAGCCCCAGCATTTT. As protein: CASSLTLLQGDNQPQHF.

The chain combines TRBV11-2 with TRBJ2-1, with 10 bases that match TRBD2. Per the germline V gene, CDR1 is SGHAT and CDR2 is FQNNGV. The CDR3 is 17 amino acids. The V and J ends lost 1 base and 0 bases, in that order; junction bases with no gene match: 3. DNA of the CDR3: TGTGCCAGCAGCTTAGGAGCGGGAGGGGGCTCCTACAATGAGCAGTTCTTC. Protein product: CASSLGAGGGSYNEQFF.

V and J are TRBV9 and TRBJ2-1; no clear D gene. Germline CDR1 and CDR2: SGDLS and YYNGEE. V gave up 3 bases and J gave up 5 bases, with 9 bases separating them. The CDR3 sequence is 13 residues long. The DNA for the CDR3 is TGTGCCAGCAGCGGGAGAGGAAACAATGAGCAGTTCTTC. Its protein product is CASSGRGNNEQFF.

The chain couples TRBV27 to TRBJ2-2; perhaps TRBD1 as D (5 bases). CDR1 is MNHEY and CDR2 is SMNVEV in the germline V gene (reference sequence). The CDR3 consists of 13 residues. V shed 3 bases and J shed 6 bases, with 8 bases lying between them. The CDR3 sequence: CASSFRGAGELFF. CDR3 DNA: TGTGCCAGCAGTTTTAGGGGTGCCGGGGAGCTGTTTTTT.

Here the CDR3 reads CATGQSYYNEQFF. The CDR3 DNA reads TGTGCCACTGGACAGTCATATTACAATGAGCAGTTCTTC. The chain has TRBV19 and TRBJ2-1; a weak D match, TRBD1 (6 bases). The CDR3 consists of 13 residues. V shed 10 bases and J shed 4 bases, with 14 bases lying between them. Germline V gene sequence: CDR1 LNHDA, CDR2 SQIVND (reference sequence).

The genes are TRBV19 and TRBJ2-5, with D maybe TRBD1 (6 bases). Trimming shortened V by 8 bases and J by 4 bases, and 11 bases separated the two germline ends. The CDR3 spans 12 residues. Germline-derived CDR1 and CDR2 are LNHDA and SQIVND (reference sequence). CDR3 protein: CASRDRTETQYF. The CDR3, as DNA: TGTGCCAGTCGCGACAGGACAGAGACCCAGTACTTC.

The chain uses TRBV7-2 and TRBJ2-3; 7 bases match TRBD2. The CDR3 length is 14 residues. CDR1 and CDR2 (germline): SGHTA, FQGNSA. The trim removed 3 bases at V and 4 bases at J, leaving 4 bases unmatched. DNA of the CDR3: TGTGCCAGCAGCTTCCCTAGCGGAGCAGATACGCAGTATTTT. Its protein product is CASSFPSGADTQYF.

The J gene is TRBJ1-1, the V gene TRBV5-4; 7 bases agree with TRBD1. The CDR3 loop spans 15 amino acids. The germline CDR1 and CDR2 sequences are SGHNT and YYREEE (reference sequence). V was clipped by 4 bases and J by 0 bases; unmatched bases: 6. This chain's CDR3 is CASSREGAMNTEAFF. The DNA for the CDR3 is TGTGCCAGCAGCCGTGAGGGGGCCATGAACACTGAAGCTTTCTTT.

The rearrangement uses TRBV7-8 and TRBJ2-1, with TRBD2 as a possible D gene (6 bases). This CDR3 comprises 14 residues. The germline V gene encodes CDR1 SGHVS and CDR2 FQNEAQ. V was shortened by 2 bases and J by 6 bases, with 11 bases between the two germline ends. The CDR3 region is CASSLWEAVNEQFF. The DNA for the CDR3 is TGTGCCAGCAGCTTATGGGAGGCGGTCAATGAGCAGTTCTTC.

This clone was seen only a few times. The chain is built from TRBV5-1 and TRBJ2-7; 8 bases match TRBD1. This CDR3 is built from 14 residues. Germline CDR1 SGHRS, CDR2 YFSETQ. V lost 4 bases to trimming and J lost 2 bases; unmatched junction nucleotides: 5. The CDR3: CASSPTTGAYEQYF. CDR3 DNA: TGCGCCAGCAGCCCGACGACAGGGGCCTACGAGCAGTACTTC.

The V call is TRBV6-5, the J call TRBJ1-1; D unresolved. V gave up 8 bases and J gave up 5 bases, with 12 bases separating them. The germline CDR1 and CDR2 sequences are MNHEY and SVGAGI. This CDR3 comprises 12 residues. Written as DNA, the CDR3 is TGTGCCAGCGCGGCGTCCGCAACTGAAGCTTTCTTT. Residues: CASAASATEAFF.

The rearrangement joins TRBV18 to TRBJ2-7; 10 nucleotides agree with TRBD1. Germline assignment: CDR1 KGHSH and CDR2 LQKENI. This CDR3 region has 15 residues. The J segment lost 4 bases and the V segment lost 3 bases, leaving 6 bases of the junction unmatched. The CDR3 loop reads CASSPLGQGPYEQYF. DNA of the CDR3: TGTGCCAGCTCACCCCTGGGACAGGGGCCGTACGAGCAGTACTTC. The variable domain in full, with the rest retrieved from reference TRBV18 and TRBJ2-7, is NAGVMQNPRHLVRRRGQEARLRCSPMKGHSHVYWYRQLPEEGLKFMVYLQKENIIDESGMPKERFSAEFPKEGPSILRIQQVVRGDSAAYFCASSPLGQGPYEQYFGPGTRLTVT.

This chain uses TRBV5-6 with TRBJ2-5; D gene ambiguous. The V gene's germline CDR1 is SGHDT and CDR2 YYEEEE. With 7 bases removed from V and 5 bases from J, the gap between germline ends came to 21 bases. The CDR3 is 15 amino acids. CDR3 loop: CASQRGVTAVETQYF. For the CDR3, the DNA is TGTGCCAGCCAGAGAGGCGTAACCGCCGTGGAGACCCAGTACTTC.

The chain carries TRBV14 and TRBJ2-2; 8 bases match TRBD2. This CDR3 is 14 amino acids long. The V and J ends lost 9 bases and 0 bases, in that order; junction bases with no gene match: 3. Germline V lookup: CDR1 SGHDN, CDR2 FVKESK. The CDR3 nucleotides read TGTGCCAGTGGGACTAGGTCGAACACCGGGGAGCTGTTTTTT. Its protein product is CASGTRSNTGELFF.

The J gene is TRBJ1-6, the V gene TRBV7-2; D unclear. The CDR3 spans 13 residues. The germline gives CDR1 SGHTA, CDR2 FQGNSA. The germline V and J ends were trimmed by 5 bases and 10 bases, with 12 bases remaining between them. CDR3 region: CASSTTVQSPLHF. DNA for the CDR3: TGTGCCAGCAGCACGACGGTACAGTCACCCCTCCACTTT.

The CDR3 DNA sequence: TGCGCCAGCAGCCCGGGAGGACTGATAAACACCATATATTTT. This codes for CASSPGGLINTIYF. The chain combines TRBV5-1 with TRBJ1-3; no reliable D call. The CDR3 sequence is 14 residues long. Germline V gene lookup returns CDR1 SGHRS and CDR2 YFSETQ. V shed 4 bases and J shed 6 bases, with 14 bases lying between them.

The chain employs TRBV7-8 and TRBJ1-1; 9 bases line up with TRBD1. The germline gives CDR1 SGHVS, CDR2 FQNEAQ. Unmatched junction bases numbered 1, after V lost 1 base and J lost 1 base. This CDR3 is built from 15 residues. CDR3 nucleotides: TGTGCCAGCAGCTTAGGGGGACAGGGGAACACTGAAGCTTTCTTT. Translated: CASSLGGQGNTEAFF.

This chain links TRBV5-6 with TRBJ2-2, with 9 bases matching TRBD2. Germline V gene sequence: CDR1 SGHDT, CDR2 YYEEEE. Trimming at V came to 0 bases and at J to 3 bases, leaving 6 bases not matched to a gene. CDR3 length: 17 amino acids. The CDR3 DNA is TGTGCCAGCAGCTTGGCGGCGGGAGGGCCGCACACCGGGGAGCTGTTTTTT. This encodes CASSLAAGGPHTGELFF.

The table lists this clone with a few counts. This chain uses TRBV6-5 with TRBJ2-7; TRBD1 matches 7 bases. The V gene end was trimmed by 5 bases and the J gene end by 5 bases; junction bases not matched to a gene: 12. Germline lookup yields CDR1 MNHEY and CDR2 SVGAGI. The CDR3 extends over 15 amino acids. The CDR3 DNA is TGTGCCAGCAGTCCGAGTTTCCTTGACAGGGACGAGCAGTACTTC. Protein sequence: CASSPSFLDRDEQYF.

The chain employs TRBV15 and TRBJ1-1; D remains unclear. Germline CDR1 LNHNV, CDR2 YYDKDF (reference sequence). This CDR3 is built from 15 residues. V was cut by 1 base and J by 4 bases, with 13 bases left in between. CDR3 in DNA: TGTGCCACCAGCAGAGGGGGTAGCGGGAGCACTGAAGCTTTCTTT. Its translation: CATSRGGSGSTEAFF.

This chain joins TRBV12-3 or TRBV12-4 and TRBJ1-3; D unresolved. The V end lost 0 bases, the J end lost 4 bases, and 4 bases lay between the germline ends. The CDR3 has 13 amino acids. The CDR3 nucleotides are TGTGCCAGCAGTTTAGCGGGCGGAAACACCATATATTTT. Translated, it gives CASSLAGGNTIYF.

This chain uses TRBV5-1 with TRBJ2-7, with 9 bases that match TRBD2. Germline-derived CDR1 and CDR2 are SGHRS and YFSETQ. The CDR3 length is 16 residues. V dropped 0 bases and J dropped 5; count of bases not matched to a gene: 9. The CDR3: CASSLEGAGGPNEQYF. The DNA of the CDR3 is TGCGCCAGCAGCTTGGAAGGGGCGGGAGGGCCCAACGAGCAGTACTTC.

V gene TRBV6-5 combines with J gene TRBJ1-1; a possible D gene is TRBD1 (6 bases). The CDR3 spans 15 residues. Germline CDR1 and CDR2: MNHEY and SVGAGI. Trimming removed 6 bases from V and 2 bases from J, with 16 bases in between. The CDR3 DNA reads TGTGCCAGCAGGAAACAGGGAAGAAAAAACACTGAAGCTTTCTTT. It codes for CASRKQGRKNTEAFF.

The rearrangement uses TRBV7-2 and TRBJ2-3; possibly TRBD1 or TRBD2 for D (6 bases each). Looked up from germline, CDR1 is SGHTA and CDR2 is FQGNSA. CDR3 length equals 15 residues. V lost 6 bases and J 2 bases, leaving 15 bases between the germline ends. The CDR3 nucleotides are TGTGCCAGCAGTTTACAGGGAGGAAACACAGATACGCAGTATTTT. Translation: CASSLQGGNTDTQYF.